This note documents a single TCR beta chain sequence. Germline V lookup: CDR1 MNHEY, CDR2 SVGAGI. The CDR3 contains 15 residues. Trimming took 10 bases from V and 6 from J; bases not matched to a gene: 14. TCRdb keeps only in-frame clones here, not all; method: immunoSEQ multiplex PCR. Here the sample spans fewer than 60,000 clones, 79% being singletons. The sample belongs to a study of blood T cell repertoires in COVID-19. Study at large: T cells, B-cell-depleted T cells, or PBMCs provided the cDNA or gDNA that served as material.

The sequence came from a man in his 70s with acute or convalescent COVID-19. Source material: peripheral blood. J is TRBJ2-1 and V is TRBV6-5, with 8 bases fitting TRBD2. The CDR3 DNA reads as TGTGCCACATCCCTTGACCCGGGGGGGTTCAATGAGCAGTTCTTC. This translates into CATSLDPGGFNEQFF.